This entry concerns a single T cell receptor (beta chain). Its antigen is not known. In the PCR, 60 Vbeta and 13 Jbeta primers were used. In the study's own analysis: In a later analysis, of 84 million or so unique beta chains, 9 million to 11 million appeared in at least two donors. The protocol was immunoSEQ multiplex PCR, while the TCRdb copy is restricted to in-frame clones and leaves out a portion. V and J calls and clone size are given by that table; D and trimming were obtained from the DNA. Among 90,000 to 150,000 clones listed, less than 80% were seen once. At sampling all donors were nominally healthy, likely with unrecorded immune exposures. These data originate in a study of cytomegalovirus exposure and HLA in healthy donors. Overall study context: Earlier results showed approximately 110 million unique TCR beta sequences derived from 150 million to 200 million T cells.

This CDR3 has 18 amino acids. The junction had 11 bases not matched to a gene; V was cut back by 5 bases and J by 3 bases. Per germline, CDR1 LNHDA and CDR2 SQIVND (reference sequence). Broader study findings: Three of the chains that were CMV-associated were confirmed in vitro to be specific for CMV antigens.

The chain joins TRBV19 to TRBJ2-6; 9 nucleotides agree with TRBD2. The clonotype comes from a woman in her forties or fifties in good health and CMV-seropositive. Sequenced material: PBMCs. The DNA of the CDR3 is TGTGCCAGTAGTCGCGGAGAGCGGGGGGCAAGTGGGGCCAACGTCCTGACTTTC. It yields the protein CASSRGERGASGANVLTF.